Listed below are T cell receptor beta chains from one sample, sequenced in a study of human T cells and chemical hapten exposure. TCRdb reprocessed the RACE reads with MiXCR, giving one entry per CDR3 protein. The sample records 150,000 to 200,000 distinct CDR3 sequences, around 30% being singletons. This sample comprised whole blood, obtained in connection with sensitization to the hapten diphenylcyclopropenone (DPC). Receptors originate from a woman aged 25 to 39 with alopecia areata. Some clones in this sample may be carry-over from other donors' samples. Each CDR3 is given with its conserved first and last residue. The D gene is left open where the match is weak. Only part of the rows carry a size: once, few, many, or a class if the clone is expanded.

CDR3nt: TGTGCCAGCAGCCTAGCGGGAGCAGGGAATGAGCAGTTCTTC; CDR3aa: CASSLAGAGNEQFF; j_gene: TRBJ2-1; abundance: .; d_gene: TRBD2; v_gene: TRBV12-3/TRBV12-4
CDR3nt: TGTGCCAGCAGTTACTCGTATGGGGAGGTCTATGGCTACACCTTC; CDR3aa: CASSYSYGEVYGYTF; j_gene: TRBJ1-2; abundance: .; d_gene: .; v_gene: TRBV6-5
CDR3nt: TGCAGCGCAATACAGGGGCTTGGCTATGGCTACACCTTC; CDR3aa: CSAIQGLGYGYTF; j_gene: TRBJ1-2; abundance: .; d_gene: TRBD1; v_gene: TRBV29-1
CDR3nt: TGTGCCAGCAGTCTCAGGCGGGGGCCGGGGACTGAAGCTTTCTTT; CDR3aa: CASSLRRGPGTEAFF; j_gene: TRBJ1-1; abundance: .; d_gene: .; v_gene: TRBV12-3/TRBV12-4
CDR3nt: TGTGCCAGCAGCCGAGACAGGGACGAAAAACTGTTTTTT; CDR3aa: CASSRDRDEKLFF; j_gene: TRBJ1-4; abundance: few; d_gene: TRBD1; v_gene: TRBV7-6
CDR3nt: TGTGCCAGCAGCTTAGTCTTGGGCACCCTTATGAACACTGAAGCTTTCTTT; CDR3aa: CASSLVLGTLMNTEAFF; j_gene: TRBJ1-1; abundance: many; d_gene: .; v_gene: TRBV11-2
CDR3nt: TGTGCCAGCAGACCGGGTCCGAACACTGAAGCTTTCTTT; CDR3aa: CASRPGPNTEAFF; j_gene: TRBJ1-1; abundance: .; d_gene: .; v_gene: TRBV9
CDR3nt: TGTGCCAGCAGTCGACAGGCCTTAGATACGCAGTATTTT; CDR3aa: CASSRQALDTQYF; j_gene: TRBJ2-3; abundance: few; d_gene: .; v_gene: TRBV28
CDR3nt: TGTGCCATCAGTGAGTCCCCGGGTTCCTCGGAGGAAGCTTTCTTT; CDR3aa: CAISESPGSSEEAFF; j_gene: TRBJ1-1; abundance: many; d_gene: .; v_gene: TRBV10-3
CDR3nt: TGCAGCGTTGTGTACCGCGGGGTTGAGCAGTTCTTC; CDR3aa: CSVVYRGVEQFF; j_gene: TRBJ2-1; abundance: .; d_gene: .; v_gene: TRBV29-1
CDR3nt: TGCAGCGTTGACAGGGTGGGGGAGAACACTGAAGCTTTCTTT; CDR3aa: CSVDRVGENTEAFF; j_gene: TRBJ1-1; abundance: .; d_gene: .; v_gene: TRBV29-1
CDR3nt: TGTGCCAGCAGCTTGGTGTCGGGGACAGATTATGGCTACACCTTC; CDR3aa: CASSLVSGTDYGYTF; j_gene: TRBJ1-2; abundance: .; d_gene: TRBD1; v_gene: TRBV5-4
CDR3nt: TGTGCCAGCAGTTTATCAGGGGTTGGGGACGAGCAGTACTTC; CDR3aa: CASSLSGVGDEQYF; j_gene: TRBJ2-7; abundance: few; d_gene: .; v_gene: TRBV28
CDR3nt: TGTGCCAGCAGCCTCGGGTCCGCCTACGAGCAGTACTTC; CDR3aa: CASSLGSAYEQYF; j_gene: TRBJ2-7; abundance: few; d_gene: .; v_gene: TRBV7-8
CDR3nt: TGCGCCAGCAGCTTAGCGGGGGCCTACAATGAGCAGTTCTTC; CDR3aa: CASSLAGAYNEQFF; j_gene: TRBJ2-1; abundance: few; d_gene: TRBD2; v_gene: TRBV5-1
CDR3nt: TGTGCCAGCAGCTTAGCGTGGCGGGGGGTCGGTGACACCGCTAACTATGGCTACACCTTC; CDR3aa: CASSLAWRGVGDTANYGYTF; j_gene: TRBJ1-2; abundance: .; d_gene: .; v_gene: TRBV7-8
CDR3nt: TGTGCCATCAGTGGGGCTAGCGGGAGGACAGATACGCAGTATTTT; CDR3aa: CAISGASGRTDTQYF; j_gene: TRBJ2-3; abundance: few; d_gene: TRBD2; v_gene: TRBV10-3
CDR3nt: TGTGCCAGCAGAGGACTAGCGGGAAGCAATGAGCAGTTCTTC; CDR3aa: CASRGLAGSNEQFF; j_gene: TRBJ2-1; abundance: few; d_gene: TRBD2; v_gene: TRBV6-2/TRBV6-3
CDR3nt: TGTGCCAGCAGCTTGAAGACTTATAATGAGCAGCTCTTC; CDR3aa: CASSLKTYNEQLF; j_gene: TRBJ2-1; abundance: .; d_gene: .; v_gene: TRBV5-4
CDR3nt: TGTGCCATCAGTGAGGGTCCTAGCGGGAGGGTCAATGAGCAGTTCTTC; CDR3aa: CAISEGPSGRVNEQFF; j_gene: TRBJ2-1; abundance: .; d_gene: TRBD2; v_gene: TRBV10-3
CDR3nt: TGTGCCAGCAGCTTAACAGGGGGGTACCAAGAGACCCAGTACTTC; CDR3aa: CASSLTGGYQETQYF; j_gene: TRBJ2-5; abundance: .; d_gene: .; v_gene: TRBV7-3
CDR3nt: TGTGCCAGCAGCTTAGCTAGCGGGAGTGACTACGAGCAGTACTTC; CDR3aa: CASSLASGSDYEQYF; j_gene: TRBJ2-7; abundance: .; d_gene: TRBD2; v_gene: TRBV7-2
CDR3nt: TGTGCCAGCAGTTCCAACCAGGACGGTACTGAAGCTTTCTTT; CDR3aa: CASSSNQDGTEAFF; j_gene: TRBJ1-1; abundance: .; d_gene: .; v_gene: TRBV6-6
CDR3nt: TGCAGCGTCGGCTGGGGGATAGGGACAGATACGCAGTATTTT; CDR3aa: CSVGWGIGTDTQYF; j_gene: TRBJ2-3; abundance: few; d_gene: .; v_gene: TRBV29-1
CDR3nt: TGTGCCAGCAAAGGGGCAGCCGTTAGCAATCAGCCCCAGCATTTT; CDR3aa: CASKGAAVSNQPQHF; j_gene: TRBJ1-5; abundance: .; d_gene: .; v_gene: TRBV6-1
CDR3nt: TGTGCCACCGCTTGGCTTGAGGCGAGGGAGCAGTACTTC; CDR3aa: CATAWLEAREQYF; j_gene: TRBJ2-7; abundance: many; d_gene: .; v_gene: TRBV10-3
CDR3nt: TGTGCCAGCAGTTGGGGGGAGGGCGGTACGCAGTATTTT; CDR3aa: CASSWGEGGTQYF; j_gene: TRBJ2-3; abundance: few; d_gene: TRBD2; v_gene: TRBV27
CDR3nt: TGTGCCAGCAGCTCATGGTCGGGACAGGGGGCCAAAAACATTCAGTACTTC; CDR3aa: CASSSWSGQGAKNIQYF; j_gene: TRBJ2-4; abundance: .; d_gene: TRBD1; v_gene: TRBV7-2
CDR3nt: TGCAGTGCTAGAGGACTAGCTGGGGGAGCCAAAAACATTCAGTACTTC; CDR3aa: CSARGLAGGAKNIQYF; j_gene: TRBJ2-4; abundance: .; d_gene: TRBD2; v_gene: TRBV20-1
CDR3nt: TGTGCCAGCAGTCCCGACAGTTTGAACACTGAAGCTTTCTTT; CDR3aa: CASSPDSLNTEAFF; j_gene: TRBJ1-1; abundance: .; d_gene: .; v_gene: TRBV28
CDR3nt: TGTGCCAGCAGTTTAACGGGGCCATACGAGCAGTACTTC; CDR3aa: CASSLTGPYEQYF; j_gene: TRBJ2-7; abundance: many; d_gene: .; v_gene: TRBV28
CDR3nt: TGTGCCACCAGGCCGGGACAGGGAGTCTACGAGCAGTACTTC; CDR3aa: CATRPGQGVYEQYF; j_gene: TRBJ2-7; abundance: .; d_gene: TRBD1; v_gene: TRBV10-3
CDR3nt: TGTGCCAGCAGGTACGGTCCCCTGGGGGCCTCCTACGAGCAGTACTTC; CDR3aa: CASRYGPLGASYEQYF; j_gene: TRBJ2-7; abundance: few; d_gene: .; v_gene: TRBV5-6
CDR3nt: TGCAGCGCCGCTCAGGGGTCCACTGGCACAGATACGCAGTATTTT; CDR3aa: CSAAQGSTGTDTQYF; j_gene: TRBJ2-3; abundance: .; d_gene: .; v_gene: TRBV29-1
CDR3nt: TGTGCCAGCAGAGGAGACTTAGGCTACACCTTC; CDR3aa: CASRGDLGYTF; j_gene: TRBJ1-2; abundance: .; d_gene: .; v_gene: TRBV6-5
CDR3nt: TGTGCCATAACTAGCGGGGGCTACGAGCAGTACTTC; CDR3aa: CAITSGGYEQYF; j_gene: TRBJ2-7; abundance: .; d_gene: TRBD2; v_gene: TRBV10-3
CDR3nt: TGCAGTGCTAGATCCGACAAGACCTACGAGCAGTACTTC; CDR3aa: CSARSDKTYEQYF; j_gene: TRBJ2-7; abundance: few; d_gene: .; v_gene: TRBV20-1
CDR3nt: TGTGCCAGCACCCACATGGGCCTAGCCGAACCCGGGGAGCTGTTTTTT; CDR3aa: CASTHMGLAEPGELFF; j_gene: TRBJ2-2; abundance: .; d_gene: .; v_gene: TRBV27
CDR3nt: TGCAGCGTTGGGGGGGGACAGGGGGCCCCCTACAATGAGCAGTTCTTC; CDR3aa: CSVGGGQGAPYNEQFF; j_gene: TRBJ2-1; abundance: few; d_gene: TRBD1; v_gene: TRBV29-1
CDR3nt: TGTGCCACCAGTGATCCGCGGACTAGCGGGAGGGAGAGGACCGGGGAGCTGTTTTTT; CDR3aa: CATSDPRTSGRERTGELFF; j_gene: TRBJ2-2; abundance: few; d_gene: TRBD2; v_gene: TRBV24-1
CDR3nt: TGTGCCAGCAGGAGAGACTCCGCCAATCAGCCCCAGCATTTT; CDR3aa: CASRRDSANQPQHF; j_gene: TRBJ1-5; abundance: .; d_gene: .; v_gene: TRBV6-5
CDR3nt: TGCAGTGCTAGAGACCTTGACAGGTCGCAGTTCTTC; CDR3aa: CSARDLDRSQFF; j_gene: TRBJ2-1; abundance: .; d_gene: .; v_gene: TRBV20-1
CDR3nt: TGTGCCAGCAGAACGTGGGGTAGCGGGAGTTTTAATGAGCAGTTCTTC; CDR3aa: CASRTWGSGSFNEQFF; j_gene: TRBJ2-1; abundance: .; d_gene: TRBD2; v_gene: TRBV6-6
CDR3nt: TGCAGTTATGGCGTAGTGGGGACCCAGTACTTC; CDR3aa: CSYGVVGTQYF; j_gene: TRBJ2-5; abundance: .; d_gene: .; v_gene: TRBV20-1
CDR3nt: TGCGCCAGCGGGCTAGACGCGAACACCGGGGAGCTGTTTTTT; CDR3aa: CASGLDANTGELFF; j_gene: TRBJ2-2; abundance: .; d_gene: .; v_gene: TRBV5-1
CDR3nt: TGTGCCAGCAGCTTAGGGGGGAGACGGACAGATACGCAGTATTTT; CDR3aa: CASSLGGRRTDTQYF; j_gene: TRBJ2-3; abundance: few; d_gene: .; v_gene: TRBV7-2
CDR3nt: TGTGCCAGCAGCCCCCGAGATTGGGTCTCTCTGGGCAATGAGCAGTTCTTC; CDR3aa: CASSPRDWVSLGNEQFF; j_gene: TRBJ2-1; abundance: .; d_gene: .; v_gene: TRBV28
CDR3nt: TGTGCCAGCAGCGTAGGTCCATCCGAGACCCAGTACTTC; CDR3aa: CASSVGPSETQYF; j_gene: TRBJ2-5; abundance: .; d_gene: .; v_gene: TRBV9
CDR3nt: TGCGCCAGCAGCACCGGACTAGCGGGGGGTCCCGGGGAGCTGTTTTTT; CDR3aa: CASSTGLAGGPGELFF; j_gene: TRBJ2-2; abundance: .; d_gene: TRBD2; v_gene: TRBV5-1
CDR3nt: TGTGCCAGCACCATAGCGGGTCAAGAGACCCAGTACTTC; CDR3aa: CASTIAGQETQYF; j_gene: TRBJ2-5; abundance: .; d_gene: TRBD2; v_gene: TRBV6-1
CDR3nt: TGCAGTGCTCAAACACGACAGGGAGTGAACACTGAAGCTTTCTTT; CDR3aa: CSAQTRQGVNTEAFF; j_gene: TRBJ1-1; abundance: .; d_gene: TRBD1; v_gene: TRBV20-1
CDR3nt: TGTGCCAGCAGGGTCCAGGACAGGGGCAGCTCCTACGAGCAGTACTTC; CDR3aa: CASRVQDRGSSYEQYF; j_gene: TRBJ2-7; abundance: .; d_gene: TRBD1; v_gene: TRBV28
CDR3nt: TGTGCCAGCAGCTCCTCAGACAGCCCGGGTACATACGAGCAGTACTTC; CDR3aa: CASSSSDSPGTYEQYF; j_gene: TRBJ2-7; abundance: few; d_gene: .; v_gene: TRBV7-9
CDR3nt: TGTGCCAGCCGCCAGAGAGATACGCAGTATTTT; CDR3aa: CASRQRDTQYF; j_gene: TRBJ2-3; abundance: few; d_gene: .; v_gene: TRBV7-9
CDR3nt: TGTGCCACCAGCAAAGTTTCGCCGGGACAGGGTTTCCACAATGAGCAGTTCTTC; CDR3aa: CATSKVSPGQGFHNEQFF; j_gene: TRBJ2-1; abundance: .; d_gene: TRBD1; v_gene: TRBV15
CDR3nt: TGCAGTGCTAGATTCCGGGTGACTAGCGGGGTCTCGGACACCGGGGAGCTGTTTTTT; CDR3aa: CSARFRVTSGVSDTGELFF; j_gene: TRBJ2-2; abundance: .; d_gene: TRBD2; v_gene: TRBV20-1
CDR3nt: TGCAGCGCAACTAGCGGCCGCTACAATGAGCAGTTCTTC; CDR3aa: CSATSGRYNEQFF; j_gene: TRBJ2-1; abundance: once; d_gene: TRBD2; v_gene: TRBV29-1